The T cell receptor beta chain described here comes from a study of T cell responses to AZD1222 COVID-19 vaccine. Study-level findings and limits: There were vaccine-associated CD4 TCRs across spike, dominant at 160-218 and 743-854. Donors, mostly white British, included more females; clonal diversity was possibly underestimated. Repertoire collection took place solely once the T cell response had peaked.

The V and J ends lost 3 bases and 3 bases respectively, with 9 bases between them. This CDR3 has 13 amino acids. Germline-derived CDR1 and CDR2 are SGHKS and YYEKEE (reference sequence). The assay was immunoSEQ multiplex PCR, and TCRdb's table has in-frame clones only and misses some. The sample holds about 79,000 clones, about 88% seen once. Turning to this clone: Its antigen is still unknown.

The chain recombines TRBV5-5 with TRBJ1-2; D is unresolved. The sample was peripheral blood, taken 28 days after the second AZD1222 dose. The sequence was collected from an adult who received the AZD1222 COVID-19 vaccine. Here the CDR3 reads CASSSGIHYGYTF. The CDR3 bases are TGTGCCAGCAGCTCGGGCATCCACTATGGCTACACCTTC.